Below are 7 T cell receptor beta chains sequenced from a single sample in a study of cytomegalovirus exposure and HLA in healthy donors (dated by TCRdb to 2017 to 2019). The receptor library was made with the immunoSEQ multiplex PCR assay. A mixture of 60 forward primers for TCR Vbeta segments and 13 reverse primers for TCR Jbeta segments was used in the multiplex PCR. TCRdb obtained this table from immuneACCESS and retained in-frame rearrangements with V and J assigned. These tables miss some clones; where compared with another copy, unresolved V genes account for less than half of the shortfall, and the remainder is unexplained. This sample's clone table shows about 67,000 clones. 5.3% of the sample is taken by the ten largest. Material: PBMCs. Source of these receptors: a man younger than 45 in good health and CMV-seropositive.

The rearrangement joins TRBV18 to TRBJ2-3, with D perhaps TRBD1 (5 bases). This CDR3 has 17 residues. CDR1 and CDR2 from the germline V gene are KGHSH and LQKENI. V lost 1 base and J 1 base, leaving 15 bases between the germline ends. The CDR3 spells CASSPLPSQGGTDTQYF. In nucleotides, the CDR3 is TGTGCCAGCTCACCACTTCCTTCGCAGGGTGGCACAGATACGCAGTATTTT.

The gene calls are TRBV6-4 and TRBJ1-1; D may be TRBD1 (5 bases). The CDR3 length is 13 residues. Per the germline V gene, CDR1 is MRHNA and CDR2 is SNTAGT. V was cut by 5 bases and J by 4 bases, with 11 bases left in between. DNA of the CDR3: TGTGCCAGCAGTTCGGGGGATACCACTGAAGCTTTCTTT. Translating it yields CASSSGDTTEAFF.

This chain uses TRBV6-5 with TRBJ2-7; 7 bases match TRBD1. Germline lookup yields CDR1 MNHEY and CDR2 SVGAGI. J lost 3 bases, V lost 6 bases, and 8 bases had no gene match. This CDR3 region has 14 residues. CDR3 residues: CASSDRDSDYEQYF. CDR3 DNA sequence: TGTGCCAGCAGCGACCGGGACAGTGACTACGAGCAGTACTTC.

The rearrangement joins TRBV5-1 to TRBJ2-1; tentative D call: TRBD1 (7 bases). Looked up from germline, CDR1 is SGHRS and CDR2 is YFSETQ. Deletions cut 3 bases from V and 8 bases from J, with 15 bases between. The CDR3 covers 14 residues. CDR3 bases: TGCGCCAGCAGCTCTGGAGGCAGGGGGGATGAGCAGTTCTTC. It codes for CASSSGGRGDEQFF. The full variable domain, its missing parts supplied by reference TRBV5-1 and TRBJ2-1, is KAGVTQTPRYLIKTRGQQVTLSCSPISGHRSVSWYQQTPGQGLQFLFEYFSETQRNKGNFPGRFSGRQFSNSRSEMNVSTLELGDSALYLCASSSGGRGDEQFFGPGTRLTVL.

DNA of the CDR3: TGTGCCAGCAACGGACTAGCGGGAGTGACAGATACGCAGTATTTT. This sequence encodes CASNGLAGVTDTQYF. The J gene is TRBJ2-3, the V gene TRBV7-8; 13 bases map to TRBD2. The V gene end was trimmed by 7 bases and the J gene end by 3 bases; junction bases not matched to a gene: 4. Germline V lookup: CDR1 SGHVS, CDR2 FQNEAQ. This CDR3 has 15 residues.

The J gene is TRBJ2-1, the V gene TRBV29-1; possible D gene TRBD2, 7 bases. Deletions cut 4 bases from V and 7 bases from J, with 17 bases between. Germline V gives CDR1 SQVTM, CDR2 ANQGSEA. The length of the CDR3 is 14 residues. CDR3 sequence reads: CSVAYRGAKNEQFF. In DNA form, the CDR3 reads TGCAGCGTTGCTTATCGGGGGGCGAAGAATGAGCAGTTCTTC.

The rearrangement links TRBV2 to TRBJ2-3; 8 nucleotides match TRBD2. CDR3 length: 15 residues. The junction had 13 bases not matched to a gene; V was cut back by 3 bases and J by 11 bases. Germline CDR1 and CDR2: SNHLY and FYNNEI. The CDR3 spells CASSEDGGASHKQYF. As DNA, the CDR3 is TGTGCCAGCAGTGAGGACGGGGGGGCCTCACATAAGCAGTATTTT. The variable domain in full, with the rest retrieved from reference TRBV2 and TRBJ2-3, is EPEVTQTPSHQVTQMGQEVILRCVPISNHLYFYWYRQILGQKVEFLVSFYNNEISEKSEIFDDQFSVERPDGSNFTLKIRSTKLEDSAMYFCASSEDGGASHKQYFGPGTRLTVL.